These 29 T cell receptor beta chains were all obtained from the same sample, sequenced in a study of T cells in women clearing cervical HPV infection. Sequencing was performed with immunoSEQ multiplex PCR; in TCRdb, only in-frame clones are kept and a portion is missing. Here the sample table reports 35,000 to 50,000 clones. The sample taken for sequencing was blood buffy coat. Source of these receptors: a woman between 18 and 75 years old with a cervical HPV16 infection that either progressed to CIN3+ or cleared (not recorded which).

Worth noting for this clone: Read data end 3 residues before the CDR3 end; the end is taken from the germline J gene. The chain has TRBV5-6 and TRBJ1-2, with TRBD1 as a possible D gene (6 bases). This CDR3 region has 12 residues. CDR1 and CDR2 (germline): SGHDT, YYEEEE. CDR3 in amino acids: CASSLQGPDYTF. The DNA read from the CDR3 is TGTGCCAGCAGCTTACAGGGTCCGGAC.

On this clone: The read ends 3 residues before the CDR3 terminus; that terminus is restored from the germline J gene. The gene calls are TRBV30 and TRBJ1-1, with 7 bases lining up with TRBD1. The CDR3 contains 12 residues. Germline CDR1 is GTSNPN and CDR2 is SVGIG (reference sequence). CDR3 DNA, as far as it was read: TGTGCCTGGAGCCGACAGGGTACGGAA. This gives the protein CAWSRQGTE. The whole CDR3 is CAWSRQGTEAFF.

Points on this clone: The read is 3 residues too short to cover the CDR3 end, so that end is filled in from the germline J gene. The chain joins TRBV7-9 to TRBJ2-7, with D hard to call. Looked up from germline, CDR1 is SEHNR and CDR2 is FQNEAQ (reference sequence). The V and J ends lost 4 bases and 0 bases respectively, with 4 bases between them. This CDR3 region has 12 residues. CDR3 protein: CASSSLSYEQYF. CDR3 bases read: TGTGCCAGCAGCTCCCTCTCCTACGAG.

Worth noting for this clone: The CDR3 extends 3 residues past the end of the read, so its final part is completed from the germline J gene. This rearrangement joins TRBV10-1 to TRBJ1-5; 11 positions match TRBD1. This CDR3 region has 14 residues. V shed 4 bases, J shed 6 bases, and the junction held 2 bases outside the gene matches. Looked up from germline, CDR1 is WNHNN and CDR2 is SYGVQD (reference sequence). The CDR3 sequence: CASSAGTGGQPQHF. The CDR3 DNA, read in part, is TGCGCCAGCAGTGCCGGGACAGGGGGTCAGCCC.

The CDR3 bases that were read are TGTGCCAGCAGCCTTGGCACAGGTTCCTACGAG. It yields the protein CASSLGTGSYE. Given in full, the CDR3 is CASSLGTGSYEQYF. J is TRBJ2-7 and V is TRBV11-3; TRBD1 might be the D (5 bases). The read is 3 residues too short to cover the CDR3 end, so that end is filled in from the germline J gene. The CDR3 length is 14 residues. The germline V gene has CDR1 SGHNT and CDR2 YENEEA. V was trimmed by 5 bases and J by 1 base, leaving 12 bases between them.

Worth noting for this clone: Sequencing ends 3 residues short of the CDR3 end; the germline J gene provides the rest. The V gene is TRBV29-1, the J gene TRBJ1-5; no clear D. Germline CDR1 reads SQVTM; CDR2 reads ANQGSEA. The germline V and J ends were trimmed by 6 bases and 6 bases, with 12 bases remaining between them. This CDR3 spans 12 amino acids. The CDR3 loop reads CSVSFEGQPQHF. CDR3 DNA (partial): TGCAGCGTCTCCTTCGAGGGTCAGCCC.

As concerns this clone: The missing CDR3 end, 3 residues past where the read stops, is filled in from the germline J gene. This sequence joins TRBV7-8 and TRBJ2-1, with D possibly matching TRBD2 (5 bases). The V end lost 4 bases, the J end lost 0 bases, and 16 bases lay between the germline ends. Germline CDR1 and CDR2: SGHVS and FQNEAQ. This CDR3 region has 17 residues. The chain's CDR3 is CASSSIPGWSSYNEQFF. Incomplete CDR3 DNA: TGTGCCAGCAGCTCCATACCGGGGTGGAGCTCCTACAATGAG.

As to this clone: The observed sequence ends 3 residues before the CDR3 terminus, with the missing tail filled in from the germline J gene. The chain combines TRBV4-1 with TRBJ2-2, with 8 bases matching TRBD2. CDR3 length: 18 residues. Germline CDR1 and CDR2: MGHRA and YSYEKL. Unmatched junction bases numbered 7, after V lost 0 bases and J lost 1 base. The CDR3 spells CASSQEIGGAVNTGELFF. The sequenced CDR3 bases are TGCGCCAGCAGCCAAGAAATCGGGGGGGCGGTGAACACCGGGGAG.

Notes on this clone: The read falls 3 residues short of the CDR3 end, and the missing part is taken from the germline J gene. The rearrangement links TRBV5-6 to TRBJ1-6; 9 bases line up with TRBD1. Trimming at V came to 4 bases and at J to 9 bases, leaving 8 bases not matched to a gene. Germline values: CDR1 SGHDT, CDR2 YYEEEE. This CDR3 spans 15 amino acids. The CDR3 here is CASSRAGTGSSPLHF. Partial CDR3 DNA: TGTGCCAGCAGCCGGGCCGGGACAGGGAGTTCACCC.

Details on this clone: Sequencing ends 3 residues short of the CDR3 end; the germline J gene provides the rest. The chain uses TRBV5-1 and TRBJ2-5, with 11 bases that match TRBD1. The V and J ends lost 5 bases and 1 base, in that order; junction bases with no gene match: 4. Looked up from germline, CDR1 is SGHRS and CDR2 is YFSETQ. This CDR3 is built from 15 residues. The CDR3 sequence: CASSVGTGGQETQYF. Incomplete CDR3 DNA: TGCGCCAGCAGTGTCGGGACAGGGGGCCAAGAGACC. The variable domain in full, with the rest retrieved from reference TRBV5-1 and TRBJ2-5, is KAGVTQTPRYLIKTRGQQVTLSCSPISGHRSVSWYQQTPGQGLQFLFEYFSETQRNKGNFPGRFSGRQFSNSRSEMNVSTLELGDSALYLCASSVGTGGQETQYFGPGTRLLVL.

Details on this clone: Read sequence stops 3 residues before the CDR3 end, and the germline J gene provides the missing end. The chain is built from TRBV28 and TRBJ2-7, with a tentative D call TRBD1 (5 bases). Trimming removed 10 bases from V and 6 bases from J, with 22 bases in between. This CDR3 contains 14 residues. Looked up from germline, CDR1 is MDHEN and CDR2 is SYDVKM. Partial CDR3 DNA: TGTGCCACCTCCCCTGATCAGGGAAGGGGCGAG. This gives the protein CATSPDQGRGE. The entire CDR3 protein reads CATSPDQGRGEQYF.

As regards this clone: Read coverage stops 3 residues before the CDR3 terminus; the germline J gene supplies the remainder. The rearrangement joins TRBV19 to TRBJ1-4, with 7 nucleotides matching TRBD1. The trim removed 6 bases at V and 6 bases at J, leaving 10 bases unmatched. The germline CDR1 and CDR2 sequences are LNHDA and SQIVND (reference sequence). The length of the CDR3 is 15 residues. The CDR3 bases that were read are TGTGCCAGTAGGACGAACCGGGACAGTTATGAAAAA. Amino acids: CASRTNRDSYEK. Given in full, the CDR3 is CASRTNRDSYEKLFF.

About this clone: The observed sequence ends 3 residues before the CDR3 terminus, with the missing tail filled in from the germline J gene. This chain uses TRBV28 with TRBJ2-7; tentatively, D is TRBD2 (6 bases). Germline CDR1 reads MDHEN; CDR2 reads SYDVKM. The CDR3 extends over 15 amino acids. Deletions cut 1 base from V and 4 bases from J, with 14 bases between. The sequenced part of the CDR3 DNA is TGTGCCAGCAGTTTATACGGGGGACCGGGTTACGAG. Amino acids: CASSLYGGPGYE. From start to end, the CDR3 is CASSLYGGPGYEQYF.

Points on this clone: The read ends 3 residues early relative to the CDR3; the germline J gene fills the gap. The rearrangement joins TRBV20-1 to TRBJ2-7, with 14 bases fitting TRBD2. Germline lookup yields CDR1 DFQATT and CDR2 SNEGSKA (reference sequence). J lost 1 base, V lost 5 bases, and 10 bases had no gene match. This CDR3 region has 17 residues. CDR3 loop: CSADPGLAGARSYEQYF. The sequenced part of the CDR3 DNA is TGCAGTGCTGACCCGGGACTAGCGGGAGCCAGATCCTACGAG.

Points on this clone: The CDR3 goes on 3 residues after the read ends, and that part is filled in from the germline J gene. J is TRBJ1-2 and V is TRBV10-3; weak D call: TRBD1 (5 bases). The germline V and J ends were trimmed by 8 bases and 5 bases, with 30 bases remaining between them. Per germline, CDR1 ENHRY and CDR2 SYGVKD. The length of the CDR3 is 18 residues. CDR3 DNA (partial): TGTGCCATCTTTTCAAATGAGGCAGGGAGTCTCTCGGCTTATGGC. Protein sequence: CAIFSNEAGSLSAYG. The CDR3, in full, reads CAIFSNEAGSLSAYGYTF.

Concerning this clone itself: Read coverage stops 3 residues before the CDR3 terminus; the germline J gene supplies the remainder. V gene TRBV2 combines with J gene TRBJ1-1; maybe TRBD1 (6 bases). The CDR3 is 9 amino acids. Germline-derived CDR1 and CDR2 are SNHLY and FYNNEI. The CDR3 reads CASWDNAFF. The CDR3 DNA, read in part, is TGTGCCAGCTGGGACAAC.

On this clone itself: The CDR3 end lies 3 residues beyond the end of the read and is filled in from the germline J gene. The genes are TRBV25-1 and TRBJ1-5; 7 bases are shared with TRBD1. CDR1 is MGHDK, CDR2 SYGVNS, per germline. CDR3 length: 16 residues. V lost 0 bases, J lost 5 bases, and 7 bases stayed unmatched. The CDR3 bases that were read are TGTGCCAGCAGTGAATATGTAGACAGGGTCGATCAGCCC. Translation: CASSEYVDRVDQP. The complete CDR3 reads CASSEYVDRVDQPQHF. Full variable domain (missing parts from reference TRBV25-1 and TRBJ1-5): EADIYQTPRYLVIGTGKKITLECSQTMGHDKMYWYQQDPGMELHLIHYSYGVNSTEKGDLSSESTVSRIRTEHFPLTLESARPSHTSQYLCASSEYVDRVDQPQHFGDGTRLSIL.

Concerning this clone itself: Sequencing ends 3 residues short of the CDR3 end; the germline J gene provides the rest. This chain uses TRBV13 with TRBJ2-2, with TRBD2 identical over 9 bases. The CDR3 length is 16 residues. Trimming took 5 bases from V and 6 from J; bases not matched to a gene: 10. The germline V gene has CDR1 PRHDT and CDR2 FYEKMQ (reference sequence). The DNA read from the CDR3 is TGTGCCAGCAGCGTCGGACTAGCGAGGGTCCCCGGGGAG. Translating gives CASSVGLARVPGE. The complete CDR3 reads CASSVGLARVPGELFF.

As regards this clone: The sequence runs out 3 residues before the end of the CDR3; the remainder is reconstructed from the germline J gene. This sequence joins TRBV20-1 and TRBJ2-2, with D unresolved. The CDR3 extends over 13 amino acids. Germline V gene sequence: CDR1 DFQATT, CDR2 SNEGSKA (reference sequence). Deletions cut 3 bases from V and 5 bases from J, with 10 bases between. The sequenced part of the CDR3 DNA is TGCAGTGCTAGTGAGACACAAACCGGGGAG. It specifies CSASETQTGE. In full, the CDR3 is CSASETQTGELFF.

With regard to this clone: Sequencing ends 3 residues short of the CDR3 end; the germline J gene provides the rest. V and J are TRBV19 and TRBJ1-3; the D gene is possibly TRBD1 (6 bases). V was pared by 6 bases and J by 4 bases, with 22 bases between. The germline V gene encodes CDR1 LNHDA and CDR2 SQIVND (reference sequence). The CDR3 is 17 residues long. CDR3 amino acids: CASSIIKAGGRGNTIYF. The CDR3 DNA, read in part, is TGTGCCAGTAGCATCATCAAGGCCGGGGGGCGAGGAAACACC.

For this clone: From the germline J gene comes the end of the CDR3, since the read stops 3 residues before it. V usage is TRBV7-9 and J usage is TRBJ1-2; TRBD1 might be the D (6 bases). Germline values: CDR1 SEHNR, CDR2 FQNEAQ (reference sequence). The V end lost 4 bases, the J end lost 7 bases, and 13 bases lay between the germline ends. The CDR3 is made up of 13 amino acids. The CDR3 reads CASSSRQVRGYTF. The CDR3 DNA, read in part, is TGTGCCAGCAGCTCCAGACAGGTTCGTGGC.

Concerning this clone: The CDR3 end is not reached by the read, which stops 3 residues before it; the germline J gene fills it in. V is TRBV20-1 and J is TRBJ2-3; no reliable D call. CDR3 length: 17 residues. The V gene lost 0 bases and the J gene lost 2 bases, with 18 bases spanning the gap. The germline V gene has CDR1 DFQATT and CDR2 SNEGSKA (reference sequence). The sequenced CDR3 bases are TGCAGTGCTAGAGATCATTCCGACACCCTATTCACAGATACG. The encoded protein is CSARDHSDTLFTDT. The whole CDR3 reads CSARDHSDTLFTDTQYF.

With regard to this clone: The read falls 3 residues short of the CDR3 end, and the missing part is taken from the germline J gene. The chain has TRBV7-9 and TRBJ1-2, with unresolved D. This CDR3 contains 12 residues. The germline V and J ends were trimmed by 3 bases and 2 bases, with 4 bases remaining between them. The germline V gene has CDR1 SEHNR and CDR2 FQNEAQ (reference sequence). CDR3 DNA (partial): TGTGCCAGCAGCTTGCAGAACTATGGC. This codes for CASSLQNYG. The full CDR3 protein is CASSLQNYGYTF.

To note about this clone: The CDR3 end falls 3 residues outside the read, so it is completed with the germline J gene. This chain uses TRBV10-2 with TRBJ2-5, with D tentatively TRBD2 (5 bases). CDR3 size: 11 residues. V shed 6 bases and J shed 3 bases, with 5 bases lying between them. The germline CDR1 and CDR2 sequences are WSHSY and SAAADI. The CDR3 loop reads CASRREETQYF. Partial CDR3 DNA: TGCGCCAGCAGGCGGGAAGAGACC.

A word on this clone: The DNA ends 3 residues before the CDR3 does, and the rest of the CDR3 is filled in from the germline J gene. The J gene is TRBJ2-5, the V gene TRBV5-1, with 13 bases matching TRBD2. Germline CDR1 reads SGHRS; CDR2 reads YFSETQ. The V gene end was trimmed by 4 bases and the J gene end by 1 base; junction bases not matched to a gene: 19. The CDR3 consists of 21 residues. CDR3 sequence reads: CASSPLGLAGLFSRGQETQYF. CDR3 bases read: TGCGCCAGCAGCCCCCTGGGACTAGCGGGACTTTTTTCCAGGGGCCAAGAGACC. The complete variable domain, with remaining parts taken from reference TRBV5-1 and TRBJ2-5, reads KAGVTQTPRYLIKTRGQQVTLSCSPISGHRSVSWYQQTPGQGLQFLFEYFSETQRNKGNFPGRFSGRQFSNSRSEMNVSTLELGDSALYLCASSPLGLAGLFSRGQETQYFGPGTRLLVL.

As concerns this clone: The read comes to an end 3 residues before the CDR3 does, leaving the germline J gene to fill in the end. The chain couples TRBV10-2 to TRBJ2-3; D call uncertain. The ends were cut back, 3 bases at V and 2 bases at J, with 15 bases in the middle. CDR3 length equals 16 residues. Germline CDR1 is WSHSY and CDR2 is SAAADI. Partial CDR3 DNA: TGCGCCAGCAGTGAAGGCGGAAAAGACCCCACAGATACG. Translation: CASSEGGKDPTDT. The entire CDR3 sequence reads CASSEGGKDPTDTQYF.

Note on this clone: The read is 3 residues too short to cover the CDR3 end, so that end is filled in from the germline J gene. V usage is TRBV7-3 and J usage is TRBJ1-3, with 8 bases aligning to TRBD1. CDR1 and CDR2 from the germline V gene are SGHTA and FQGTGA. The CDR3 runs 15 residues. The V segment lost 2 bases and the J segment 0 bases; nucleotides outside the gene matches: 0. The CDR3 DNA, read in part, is TGTGCCAGCAGCTTAGGGACAGGCTCTGGAAACACC. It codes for CASSLGTGSGNT. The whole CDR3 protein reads CASSLGTGSGNTIYF.

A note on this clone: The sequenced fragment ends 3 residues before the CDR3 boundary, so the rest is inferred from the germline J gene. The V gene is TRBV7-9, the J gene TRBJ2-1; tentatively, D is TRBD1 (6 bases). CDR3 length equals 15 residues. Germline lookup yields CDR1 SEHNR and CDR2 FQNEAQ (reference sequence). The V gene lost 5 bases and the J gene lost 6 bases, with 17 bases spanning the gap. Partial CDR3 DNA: TGTGCCAGCAGCCCACTGGATCAGGGGATCAATGAG. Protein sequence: CASSPLDQGINE. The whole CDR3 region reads CASSPLDQGINEQFF.

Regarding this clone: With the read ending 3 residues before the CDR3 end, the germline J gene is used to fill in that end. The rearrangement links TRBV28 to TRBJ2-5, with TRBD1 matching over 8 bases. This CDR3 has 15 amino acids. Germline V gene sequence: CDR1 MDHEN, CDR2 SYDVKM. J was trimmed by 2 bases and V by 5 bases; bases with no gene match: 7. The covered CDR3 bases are TGTGCCAGCAGTGACCAGGGACAGGCACAAGAGACC. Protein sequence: CASSDQGQAQET. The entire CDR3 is CASSDQGQAQETQYF. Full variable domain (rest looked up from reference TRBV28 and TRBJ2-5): DVKVTQSSRYLVKRTGEKVFLECVQDMDHENMFWYRQDPGLGLRLIYFSYDVKMKEKGDIPEGYSVSREKKERFSLILESASTNQTSMYLCASSDQGQAQETQYFGPGTRLLVL.